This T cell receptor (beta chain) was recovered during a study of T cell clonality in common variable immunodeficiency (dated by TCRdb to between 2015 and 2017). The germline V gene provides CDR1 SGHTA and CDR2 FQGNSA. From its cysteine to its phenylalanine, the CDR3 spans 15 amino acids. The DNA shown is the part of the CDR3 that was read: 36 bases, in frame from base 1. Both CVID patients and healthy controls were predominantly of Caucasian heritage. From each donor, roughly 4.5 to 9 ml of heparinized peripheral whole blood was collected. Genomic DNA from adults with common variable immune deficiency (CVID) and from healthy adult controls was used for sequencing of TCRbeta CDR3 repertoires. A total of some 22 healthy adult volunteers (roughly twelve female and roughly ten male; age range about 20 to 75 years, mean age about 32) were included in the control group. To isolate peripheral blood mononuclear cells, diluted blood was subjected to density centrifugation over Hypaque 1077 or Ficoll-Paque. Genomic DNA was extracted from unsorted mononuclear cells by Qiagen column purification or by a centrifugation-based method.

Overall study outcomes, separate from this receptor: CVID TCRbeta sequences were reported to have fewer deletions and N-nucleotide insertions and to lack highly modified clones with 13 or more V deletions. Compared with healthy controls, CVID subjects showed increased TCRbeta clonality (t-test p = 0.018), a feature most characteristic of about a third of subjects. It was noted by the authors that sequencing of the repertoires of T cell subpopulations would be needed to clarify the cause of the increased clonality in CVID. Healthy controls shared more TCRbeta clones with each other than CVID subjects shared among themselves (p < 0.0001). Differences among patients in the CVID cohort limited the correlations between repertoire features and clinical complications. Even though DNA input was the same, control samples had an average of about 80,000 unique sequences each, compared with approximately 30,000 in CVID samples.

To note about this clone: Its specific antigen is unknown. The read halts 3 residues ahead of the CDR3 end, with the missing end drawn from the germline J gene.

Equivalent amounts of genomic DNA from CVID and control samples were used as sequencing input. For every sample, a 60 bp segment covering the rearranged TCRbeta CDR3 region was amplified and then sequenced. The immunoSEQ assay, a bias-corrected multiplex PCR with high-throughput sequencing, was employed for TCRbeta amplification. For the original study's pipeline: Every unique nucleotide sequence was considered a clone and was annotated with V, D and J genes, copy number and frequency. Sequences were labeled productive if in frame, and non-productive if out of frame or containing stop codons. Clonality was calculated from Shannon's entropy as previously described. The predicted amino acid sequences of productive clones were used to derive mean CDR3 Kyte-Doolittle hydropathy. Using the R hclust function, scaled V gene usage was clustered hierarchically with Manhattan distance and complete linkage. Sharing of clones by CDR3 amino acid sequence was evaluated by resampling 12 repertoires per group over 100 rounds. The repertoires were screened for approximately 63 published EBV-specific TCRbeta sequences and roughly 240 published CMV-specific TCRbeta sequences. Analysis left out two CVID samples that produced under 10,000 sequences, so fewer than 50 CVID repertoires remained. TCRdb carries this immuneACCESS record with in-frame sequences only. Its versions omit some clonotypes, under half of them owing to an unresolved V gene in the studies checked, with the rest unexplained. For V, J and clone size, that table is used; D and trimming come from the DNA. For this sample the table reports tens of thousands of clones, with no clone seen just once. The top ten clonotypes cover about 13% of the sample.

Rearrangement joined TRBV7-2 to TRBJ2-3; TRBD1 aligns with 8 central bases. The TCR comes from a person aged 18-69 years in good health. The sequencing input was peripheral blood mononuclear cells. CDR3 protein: CASSFTPGQGETQYF. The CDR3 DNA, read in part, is TGTGCCAGCAGCTTTACTCCCGGACAGGGTGAGACG.